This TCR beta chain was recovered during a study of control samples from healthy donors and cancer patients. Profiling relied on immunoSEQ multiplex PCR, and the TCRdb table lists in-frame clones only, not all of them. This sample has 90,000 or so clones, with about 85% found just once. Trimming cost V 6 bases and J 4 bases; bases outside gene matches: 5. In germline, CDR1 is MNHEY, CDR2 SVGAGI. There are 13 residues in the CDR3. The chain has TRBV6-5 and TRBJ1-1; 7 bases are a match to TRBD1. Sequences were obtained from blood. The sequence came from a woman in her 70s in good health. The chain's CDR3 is CASSLRQGTEAFF. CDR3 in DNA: TGTGCCAGCAGCCTCAGACAGGGCACTGAAGCTTTCTTT.